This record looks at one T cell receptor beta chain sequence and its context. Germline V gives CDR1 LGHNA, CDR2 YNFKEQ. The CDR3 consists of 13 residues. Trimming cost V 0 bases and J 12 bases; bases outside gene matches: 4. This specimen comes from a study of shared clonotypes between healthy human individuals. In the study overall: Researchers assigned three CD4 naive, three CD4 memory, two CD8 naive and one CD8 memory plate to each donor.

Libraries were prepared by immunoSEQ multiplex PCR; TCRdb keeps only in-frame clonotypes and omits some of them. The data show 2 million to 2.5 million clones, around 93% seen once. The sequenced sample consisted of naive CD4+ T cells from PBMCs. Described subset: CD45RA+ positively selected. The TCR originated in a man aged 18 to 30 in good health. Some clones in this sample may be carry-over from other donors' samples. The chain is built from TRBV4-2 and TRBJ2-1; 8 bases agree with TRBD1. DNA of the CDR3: TGTGCCAGCAGCCAAGATCCAGGGGGCGGGCAGTTCTTC. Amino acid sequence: CASSQDPGGGQFF.